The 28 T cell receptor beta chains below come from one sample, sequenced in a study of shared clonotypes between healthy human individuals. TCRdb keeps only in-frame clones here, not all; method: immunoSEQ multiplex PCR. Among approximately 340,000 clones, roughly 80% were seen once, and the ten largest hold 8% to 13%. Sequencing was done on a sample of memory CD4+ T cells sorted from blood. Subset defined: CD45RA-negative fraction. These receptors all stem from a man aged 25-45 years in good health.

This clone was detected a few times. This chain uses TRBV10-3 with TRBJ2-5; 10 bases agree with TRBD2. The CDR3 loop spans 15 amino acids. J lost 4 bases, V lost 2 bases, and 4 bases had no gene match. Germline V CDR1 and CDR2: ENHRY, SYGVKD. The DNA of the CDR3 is TGTGCCATCAGTGAGGAGCGGGAGGGCCGAGAGACCCAGTACTTC. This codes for CAISEEREGRETQYF.

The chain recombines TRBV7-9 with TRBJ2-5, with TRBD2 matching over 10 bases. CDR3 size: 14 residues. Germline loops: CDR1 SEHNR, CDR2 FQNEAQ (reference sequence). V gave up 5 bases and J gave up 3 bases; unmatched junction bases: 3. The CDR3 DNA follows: TGTGCCAGCAGCCCTGGACTAGCGGAAGAGACCCAGTACTTC. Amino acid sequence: CASSPGLAEETQYF. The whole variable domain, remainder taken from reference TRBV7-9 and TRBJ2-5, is DTGVSQNPRHKITKRGQNVTFRCDPISEHNRLYWYRQTLGQGPEFLTYFQNEAQLEKSRLLSDRFSAERPKGSFSTLEIQRTEQGDSAMYLCASSPGLAEETQYFGPGTRLLVL.

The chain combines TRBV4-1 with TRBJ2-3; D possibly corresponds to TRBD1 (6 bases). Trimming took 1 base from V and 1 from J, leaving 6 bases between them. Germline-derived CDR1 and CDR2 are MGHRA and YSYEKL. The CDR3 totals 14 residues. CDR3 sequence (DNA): TGCGCCAGCAGCCAAGGGGGGCGCACAGATACGCAGTATTTT. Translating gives CASSQGGRTDTQYF.

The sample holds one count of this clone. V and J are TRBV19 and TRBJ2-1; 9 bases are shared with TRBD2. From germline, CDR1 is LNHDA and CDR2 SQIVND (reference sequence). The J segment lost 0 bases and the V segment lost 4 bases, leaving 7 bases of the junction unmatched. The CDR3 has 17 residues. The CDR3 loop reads CASSKTSGRRSYNEQFF. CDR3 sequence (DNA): TGTGCCAGTAGTAAAACAAGCGGGAGGCGCTCCTACAATGAGCAGTTCTTC.

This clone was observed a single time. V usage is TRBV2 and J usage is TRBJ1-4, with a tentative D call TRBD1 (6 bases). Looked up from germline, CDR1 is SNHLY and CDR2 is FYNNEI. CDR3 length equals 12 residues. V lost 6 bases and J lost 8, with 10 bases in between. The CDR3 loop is CASSFGQEKLFF. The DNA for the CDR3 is TGTGCCAGCAGCTTCGGACAGGAAAAACTGTTTTTT.

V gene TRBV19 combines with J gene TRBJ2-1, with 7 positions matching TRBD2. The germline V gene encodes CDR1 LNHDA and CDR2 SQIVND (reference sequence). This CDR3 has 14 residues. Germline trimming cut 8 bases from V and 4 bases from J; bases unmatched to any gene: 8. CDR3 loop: CASATGGSYNEQFF. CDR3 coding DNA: TGTGCCAGTGCCACGGGAGGTTCATACAATGAGCAGTTCTTC.

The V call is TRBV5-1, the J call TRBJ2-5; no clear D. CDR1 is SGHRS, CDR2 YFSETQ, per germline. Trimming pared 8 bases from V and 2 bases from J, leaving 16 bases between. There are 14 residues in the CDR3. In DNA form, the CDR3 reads TGCGCCAGTAAGGGAACACCTATACAAGAGACCCAGTACTTC. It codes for CASKGTPIQETQYF. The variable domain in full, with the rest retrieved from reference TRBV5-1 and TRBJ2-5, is KAGVTQTPRYLIKTRGQQVTLSCSPISGHRSVSWYQQTPGQGLQFLFEYFSETQRNKGNFPGRFSGRQFSNSRSEMNVSTLELGDSALYLCASKGTPIQETQYFGPGTRLLVL.

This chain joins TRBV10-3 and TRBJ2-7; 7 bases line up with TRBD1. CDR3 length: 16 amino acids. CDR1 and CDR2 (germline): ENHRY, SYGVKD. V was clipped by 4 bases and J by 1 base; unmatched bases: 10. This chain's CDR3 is CAISAARGQASYEQYF. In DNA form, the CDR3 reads TGTGCCATCAGTGCCGCCCGAGGACAGGCTTCCTACGAGCAGTACTTC.

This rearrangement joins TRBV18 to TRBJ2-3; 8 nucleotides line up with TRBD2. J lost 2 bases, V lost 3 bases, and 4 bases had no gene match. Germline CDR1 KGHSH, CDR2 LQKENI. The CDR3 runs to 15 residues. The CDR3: CASSPPGGATDTQYF. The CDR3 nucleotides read TGTGCCAGCTCACCTCCGGGGGGGGCCACAGATACGCAGTATTTT.

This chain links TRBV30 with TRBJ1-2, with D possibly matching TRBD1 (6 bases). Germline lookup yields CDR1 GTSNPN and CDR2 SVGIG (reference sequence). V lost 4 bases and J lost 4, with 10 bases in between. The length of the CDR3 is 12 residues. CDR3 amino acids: CAWNGQSYGYTF. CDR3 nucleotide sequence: TGTGCCTGGAACGGACAGAGCTATGGCTACACCTTC.

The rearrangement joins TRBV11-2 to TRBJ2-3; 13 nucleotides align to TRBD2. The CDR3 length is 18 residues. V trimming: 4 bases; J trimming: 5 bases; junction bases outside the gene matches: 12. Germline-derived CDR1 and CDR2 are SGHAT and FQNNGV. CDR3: CASSSGTHGLAGVDTQYF. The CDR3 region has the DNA TGTGCCAGCAGCTCCGGGACGCACGGACTAGCGGGAGTAGATACGCAGTATTTT.

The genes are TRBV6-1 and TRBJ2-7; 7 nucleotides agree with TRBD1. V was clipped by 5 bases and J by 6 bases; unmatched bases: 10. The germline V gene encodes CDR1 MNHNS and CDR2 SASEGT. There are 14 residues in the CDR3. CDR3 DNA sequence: TGTGCCAGCAGTCCCGGGACAGCCACCGCCGAGCAGTACTTC. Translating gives CASSPGTATAEQYF.

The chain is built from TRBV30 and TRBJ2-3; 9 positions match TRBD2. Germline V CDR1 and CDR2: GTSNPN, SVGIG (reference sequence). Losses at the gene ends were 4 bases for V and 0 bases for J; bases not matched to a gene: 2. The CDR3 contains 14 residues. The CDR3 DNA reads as TGTGCCTGGACTAGCGGGACTAGCACAGATACGCAGTATTTT. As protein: CAWTSGTSTDTQYF.

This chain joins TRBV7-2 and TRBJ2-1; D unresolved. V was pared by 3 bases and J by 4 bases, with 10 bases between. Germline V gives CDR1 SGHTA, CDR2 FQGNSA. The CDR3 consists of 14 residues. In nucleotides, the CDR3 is TGTGCCAGCAGCTTGGTGTGGCTATACAATGAGCAGTTCTTC. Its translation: CASSLVWLYNEQFF.

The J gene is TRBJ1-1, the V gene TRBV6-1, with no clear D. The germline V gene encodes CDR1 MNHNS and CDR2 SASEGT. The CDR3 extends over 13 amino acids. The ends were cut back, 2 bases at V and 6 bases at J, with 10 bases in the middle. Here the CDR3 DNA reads TGTGCCAGCAGTGAAATGGCGCCCCCTGAAGCTTTCTTT. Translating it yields CASSEMAPPEAFF.

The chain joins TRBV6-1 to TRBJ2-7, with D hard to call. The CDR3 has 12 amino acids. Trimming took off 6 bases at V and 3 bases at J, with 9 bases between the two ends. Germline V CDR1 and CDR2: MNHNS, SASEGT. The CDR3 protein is CASRSDGYEQYF. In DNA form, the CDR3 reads TGTGCCAGCAGGTCAGACGGCTACGAGCAGTACTTC.

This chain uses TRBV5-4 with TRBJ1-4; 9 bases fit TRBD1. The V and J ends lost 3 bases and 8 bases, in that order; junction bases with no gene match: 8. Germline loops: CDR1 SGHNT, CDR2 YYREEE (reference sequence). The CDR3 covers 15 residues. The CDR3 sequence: CASSSTGGRGEKLFF. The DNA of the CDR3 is TGTGCCAGCAGCTCGACAGGGGGACGGGGGGAAAAACTGTTTTTT.

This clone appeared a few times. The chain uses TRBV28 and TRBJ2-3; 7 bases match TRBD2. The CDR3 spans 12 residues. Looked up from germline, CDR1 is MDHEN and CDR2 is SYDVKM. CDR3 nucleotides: TGTGCTACCAGGGCGGGGGTAGATACGCAGTATTTT. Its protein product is CATRAGVDTQYF.

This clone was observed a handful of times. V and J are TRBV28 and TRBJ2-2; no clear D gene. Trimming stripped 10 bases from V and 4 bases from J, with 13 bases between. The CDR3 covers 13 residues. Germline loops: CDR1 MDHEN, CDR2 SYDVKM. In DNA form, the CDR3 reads TGTGCCACCAATATGGGCGTCACCGGGGAGCTGTTTTTT. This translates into CATNMGVTGELFF.

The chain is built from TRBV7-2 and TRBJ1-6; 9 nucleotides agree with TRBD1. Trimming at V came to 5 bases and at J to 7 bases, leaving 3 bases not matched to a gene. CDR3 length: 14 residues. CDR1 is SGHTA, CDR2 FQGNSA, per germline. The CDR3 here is CASSEGTGNSPLHF. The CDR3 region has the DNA TGTGCCAGCAGCGAAGGGACAGGGAATTCACCCCTCCACTTT. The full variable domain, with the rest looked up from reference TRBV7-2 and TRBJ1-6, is GAGVSQSPSNKVTEKGKDVELRCDPISGHTALYWYRQSLGQGLEFLIYFQGNSAPDKSGLPSDRFSAERTGGSVSTLTIQRTQQEDSAVYLCASSEGTGNSPLHFGNGTRLTVT.

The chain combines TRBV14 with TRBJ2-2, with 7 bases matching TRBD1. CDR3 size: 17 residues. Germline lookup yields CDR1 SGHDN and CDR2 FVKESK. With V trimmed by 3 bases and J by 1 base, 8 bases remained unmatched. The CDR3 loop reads CASSHAKGDRNTGELFF. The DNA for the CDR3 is TGTGCCAGCAGCCATGCGAAGGGGGACAGGAACACCGGGGAGCTGTTTTTT.

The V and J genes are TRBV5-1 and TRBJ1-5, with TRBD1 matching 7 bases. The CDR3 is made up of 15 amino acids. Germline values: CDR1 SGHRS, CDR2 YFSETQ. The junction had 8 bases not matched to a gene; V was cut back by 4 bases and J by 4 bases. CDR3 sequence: CASSPSPQGNQPQHF. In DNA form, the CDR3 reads TGCGCCAGCAGCCCGTCCCCACAGGGGAATCAGCCCCAGCATTTT.

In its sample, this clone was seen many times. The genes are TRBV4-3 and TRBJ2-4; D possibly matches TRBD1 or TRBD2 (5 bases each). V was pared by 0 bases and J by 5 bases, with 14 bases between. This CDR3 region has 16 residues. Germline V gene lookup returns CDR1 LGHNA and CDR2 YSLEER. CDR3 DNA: TGCGCCAGCAGCCAAGATATAAGGGGACGCCAAAACATTCAGTACTTC. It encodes CASSQDIRGRQNIQYF.

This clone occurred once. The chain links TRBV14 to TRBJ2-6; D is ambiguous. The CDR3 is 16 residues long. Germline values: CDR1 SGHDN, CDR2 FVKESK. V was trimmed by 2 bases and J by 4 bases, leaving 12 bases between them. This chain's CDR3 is CASSQLSSSGANVLTF. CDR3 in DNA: TGTGCCAGCAGCCAATTGTCCAGTTCGGGGGCCAACGTCCTGACTTTC.

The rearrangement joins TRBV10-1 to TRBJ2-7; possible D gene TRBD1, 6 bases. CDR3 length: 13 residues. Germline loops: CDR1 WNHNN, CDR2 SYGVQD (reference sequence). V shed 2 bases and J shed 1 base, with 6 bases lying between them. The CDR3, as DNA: TGCGCCAGCAGTGAGCAGGGGTCCTACGAGCAGTACTTC. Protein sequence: CASSEQGSYEQYF.

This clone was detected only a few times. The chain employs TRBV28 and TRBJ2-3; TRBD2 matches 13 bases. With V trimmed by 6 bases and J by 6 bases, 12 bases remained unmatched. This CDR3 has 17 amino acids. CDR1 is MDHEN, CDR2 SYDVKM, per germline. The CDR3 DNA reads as TGTGCCAGCAGCCCCGTTGGACTAGCGGGAGTTAAGGATACGCAGTATTTT. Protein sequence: CASSPVGLAGVKDTQYF.

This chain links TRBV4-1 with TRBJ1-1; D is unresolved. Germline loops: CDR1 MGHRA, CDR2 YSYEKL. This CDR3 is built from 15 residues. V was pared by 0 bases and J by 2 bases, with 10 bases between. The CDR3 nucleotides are TGCGCCAGCAGCCAAGATCTTAGGCCCAACACTGAAGCTTTCTTT. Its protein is CASSQDLRPNTEAFF.

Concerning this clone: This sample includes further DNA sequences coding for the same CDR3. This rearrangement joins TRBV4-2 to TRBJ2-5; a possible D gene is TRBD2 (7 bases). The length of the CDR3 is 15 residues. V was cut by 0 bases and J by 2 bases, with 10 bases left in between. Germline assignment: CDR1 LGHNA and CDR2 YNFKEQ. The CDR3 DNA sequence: TGTGCCAGCAGCCAAGAAGGGGGGGATCAAGAGACCCAGTACTTC. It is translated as CASSQEGGDQETQYF.